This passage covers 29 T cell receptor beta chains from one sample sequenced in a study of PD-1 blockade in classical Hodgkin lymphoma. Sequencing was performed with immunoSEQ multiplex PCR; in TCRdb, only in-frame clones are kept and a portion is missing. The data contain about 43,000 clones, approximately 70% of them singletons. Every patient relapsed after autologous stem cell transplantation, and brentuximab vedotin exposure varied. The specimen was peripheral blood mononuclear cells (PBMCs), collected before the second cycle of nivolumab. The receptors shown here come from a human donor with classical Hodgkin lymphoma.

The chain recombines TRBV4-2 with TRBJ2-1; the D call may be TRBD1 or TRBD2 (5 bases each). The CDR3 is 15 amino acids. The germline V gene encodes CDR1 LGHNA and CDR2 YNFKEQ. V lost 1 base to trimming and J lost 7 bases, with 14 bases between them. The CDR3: CASSQVFRGANEQFF. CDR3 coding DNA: TGTGCCAGCAGCCAAGTCTTTCGAGGGGCTAATGAGCAGTTCTTC.

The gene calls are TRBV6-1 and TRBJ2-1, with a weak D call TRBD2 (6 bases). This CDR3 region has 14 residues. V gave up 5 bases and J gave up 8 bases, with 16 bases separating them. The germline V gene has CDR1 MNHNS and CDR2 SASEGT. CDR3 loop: CASSSLGGYDEQFF. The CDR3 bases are TGTGCCAGCAGTTCACTCGGGGGTTACGATGAGCAGTTCTTC.

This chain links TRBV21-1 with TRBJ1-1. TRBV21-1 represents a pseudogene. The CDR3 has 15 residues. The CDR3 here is CASSSKVIANTEAFF. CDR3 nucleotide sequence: TGTGCCAGCAGCAGCAAAGTTATCGCGAACACTGAAGCTTTCTTT.

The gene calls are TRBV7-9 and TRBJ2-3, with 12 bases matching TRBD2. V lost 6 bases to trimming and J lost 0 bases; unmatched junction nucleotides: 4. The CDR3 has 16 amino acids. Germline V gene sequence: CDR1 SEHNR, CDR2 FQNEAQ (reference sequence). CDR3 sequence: CASSFGTSGSTDTQYF. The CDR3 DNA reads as TGTGCCAGCAGTTTCGGGACTAGCGGGAGCACAGATACGCAGTATTTT. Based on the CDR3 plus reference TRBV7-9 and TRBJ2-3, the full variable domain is DTGVSQNPRHKITKRGQNVTFRCDPISEHNRLYWYRQTLGQGPEFLTYFQNEAQLEKSRLLSDRFSAERPKGSFSTLEIQRTEQGDSAMYLCASSFGTSGSTDTQYFGPGTRLTVL.

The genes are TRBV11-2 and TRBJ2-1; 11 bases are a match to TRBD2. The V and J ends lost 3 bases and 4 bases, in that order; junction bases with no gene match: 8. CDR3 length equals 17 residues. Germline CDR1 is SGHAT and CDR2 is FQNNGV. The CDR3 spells CASSFPTSGTGYNEQFF. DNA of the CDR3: TGTGCCAGCAGCTTCCCGACTAGCGGGACAGGTTACAATGAGCAGTTCTTC.

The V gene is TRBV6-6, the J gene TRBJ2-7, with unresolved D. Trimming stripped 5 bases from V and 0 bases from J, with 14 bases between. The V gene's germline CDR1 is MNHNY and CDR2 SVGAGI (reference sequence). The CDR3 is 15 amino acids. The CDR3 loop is CASSQVGDSSYEQYF. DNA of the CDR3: TGTGCCAGCAGTCAGGTGGGTGACTCCTCCTACGAGCAGTACTTC.

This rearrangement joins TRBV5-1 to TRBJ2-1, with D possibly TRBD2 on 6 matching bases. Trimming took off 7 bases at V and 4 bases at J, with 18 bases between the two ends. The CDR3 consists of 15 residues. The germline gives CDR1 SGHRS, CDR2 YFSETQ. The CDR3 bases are TGCGCCAGCGGAACCGGGACTTCGACTTACAATGAGCAGTTCTTC. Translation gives CASGTGTSTYNEQFF. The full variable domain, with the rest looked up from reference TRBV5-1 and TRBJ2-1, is KAGVTQTPRYLIKTRGQQVTLSCSPISGHRSVSWYQQTPGQGLQFLFEYFSETQRNKGNFPGRFSGRQFSNSRSEMNVSTLELGDSALYLCASGTGTSTYNEQFFGPGTRLTVL.

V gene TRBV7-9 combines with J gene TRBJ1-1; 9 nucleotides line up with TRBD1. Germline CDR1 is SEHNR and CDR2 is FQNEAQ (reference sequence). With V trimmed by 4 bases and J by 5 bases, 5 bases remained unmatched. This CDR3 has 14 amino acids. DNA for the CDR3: TGTGCCAGCAGCTCGACAGGGGGGCGGACTGAAGCTTTCTTT. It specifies CASSSTGGRTEAFF.

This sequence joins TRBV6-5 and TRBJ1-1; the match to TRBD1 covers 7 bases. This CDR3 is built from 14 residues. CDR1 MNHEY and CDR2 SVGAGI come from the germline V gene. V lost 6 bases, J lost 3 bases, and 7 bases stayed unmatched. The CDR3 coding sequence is TGTGCCAGCAGGAACAGGGGCGCAGACACTGAAGCTTTCTTT. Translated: CASRNRGADTEAFF.

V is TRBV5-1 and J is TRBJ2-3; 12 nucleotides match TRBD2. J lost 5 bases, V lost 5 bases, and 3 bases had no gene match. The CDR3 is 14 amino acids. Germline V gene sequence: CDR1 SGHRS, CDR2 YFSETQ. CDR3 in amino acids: CASRPGLAGDTQYF. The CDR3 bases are TGCGCCAGCAGACCGGGACTAGCGGGAGATACGCAGTATTTT.

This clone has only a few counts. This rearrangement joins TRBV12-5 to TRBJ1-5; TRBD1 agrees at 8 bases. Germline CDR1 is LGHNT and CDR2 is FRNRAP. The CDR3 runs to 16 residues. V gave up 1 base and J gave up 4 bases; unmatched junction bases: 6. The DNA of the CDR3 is TGTGCTAGTGGTTTGGGAGGACAGGGTCTGAATCAGCCCCAGCATTTT. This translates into CASGLGGQGLNQPQHF.

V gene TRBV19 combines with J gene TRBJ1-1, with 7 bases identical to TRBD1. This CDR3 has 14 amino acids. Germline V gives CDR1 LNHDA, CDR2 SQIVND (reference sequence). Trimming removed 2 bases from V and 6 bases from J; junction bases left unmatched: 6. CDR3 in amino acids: CASSISPTGSEAFF. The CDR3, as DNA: TGTGCCAGTAGTATATCCCCGACAGGGTCTGAAGCTTTCTTT. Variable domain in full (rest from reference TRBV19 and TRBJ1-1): DGGITQSPKYLFRKEGQNVTLSCEQNLNHDAMYWYRQDPGQGLRLIYYSQIVNDFQKGDIAEGYSVSREKKESFPLTVTSAQKNPTAFYLCASSISPTGSEAFFGQGTRLTVV.

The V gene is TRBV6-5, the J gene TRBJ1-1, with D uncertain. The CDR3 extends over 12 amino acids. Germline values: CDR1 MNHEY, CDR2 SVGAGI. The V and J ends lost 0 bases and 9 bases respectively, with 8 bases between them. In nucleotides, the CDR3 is TGTGCCAGCAGTTACTCGAATCTTCAAGCTTTCTTT. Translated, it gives CASSYSNLQAFF.

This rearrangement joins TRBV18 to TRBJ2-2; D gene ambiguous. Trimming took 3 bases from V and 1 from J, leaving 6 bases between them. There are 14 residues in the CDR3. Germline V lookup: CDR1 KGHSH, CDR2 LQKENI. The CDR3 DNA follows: TGTGCCAGCTCACCGACCGGGAACACCGGGGAGCTGTTTTTT. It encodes CASSPTGNTGELFF.

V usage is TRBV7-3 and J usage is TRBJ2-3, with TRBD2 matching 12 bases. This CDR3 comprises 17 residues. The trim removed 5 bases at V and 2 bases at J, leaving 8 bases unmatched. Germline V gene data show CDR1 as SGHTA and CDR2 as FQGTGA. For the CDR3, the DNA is TGTGCCAGCAGCCATCCACTAGCGGGGGGATCCACAGATACGCAGTATTTT. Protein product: CASSHPLAGGSTDTQYF.

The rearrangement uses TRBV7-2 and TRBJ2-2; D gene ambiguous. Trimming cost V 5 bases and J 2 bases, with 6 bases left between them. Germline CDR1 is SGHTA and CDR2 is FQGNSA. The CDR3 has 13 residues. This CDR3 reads CASSRSNTGELFF. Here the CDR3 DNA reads TGTGCCAGCAGCAGATCAAACACCGGGGAGCTGTTTTTT.

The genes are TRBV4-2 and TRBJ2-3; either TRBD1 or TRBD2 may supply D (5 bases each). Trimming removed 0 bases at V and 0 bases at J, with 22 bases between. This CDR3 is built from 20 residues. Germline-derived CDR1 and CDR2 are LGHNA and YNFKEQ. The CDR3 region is CASSQELSGRGRISTDTQYF. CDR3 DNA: TGTGCCAGCAGCCAAGAGTTATCGGGACGGGGCAGGATTAGCACAGATACGCAGTATTTT.

The CDR3 DNA reads TGTGCCAGCAGTGACGGGGGATATCAGCCCCAGCATTTT. It specifies CASSDGGYQPQHF. The rearrangement uses TRBV6-4 and TRBJ1-5; D may be TRBD1 (5 bases). CDR1 and CDR2 (germline): MRHNA, SNTAGT. CDR3 size: 13 residues. Trimming shortened V by 2 bases and J by 5 bases, and 7 bases separated the two germline ends.

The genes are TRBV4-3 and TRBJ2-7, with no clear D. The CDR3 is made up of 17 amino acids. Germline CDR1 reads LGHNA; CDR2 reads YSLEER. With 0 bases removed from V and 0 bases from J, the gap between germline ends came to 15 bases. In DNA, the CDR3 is TGCGCCAGCAGCCAAGACCGCGCCGGATCGAGCTCCTACGAGCAGTACTTC. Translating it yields CASSQDRAGSSSYEQYF.

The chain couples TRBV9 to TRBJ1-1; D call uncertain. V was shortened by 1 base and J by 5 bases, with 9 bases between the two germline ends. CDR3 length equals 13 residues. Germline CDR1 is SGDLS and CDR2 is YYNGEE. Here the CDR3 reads CASSVFGRTEAFF. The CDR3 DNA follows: TGTGCCAGCAGCGTATTTGGAAGGACTGAAGCTTTCTTT.

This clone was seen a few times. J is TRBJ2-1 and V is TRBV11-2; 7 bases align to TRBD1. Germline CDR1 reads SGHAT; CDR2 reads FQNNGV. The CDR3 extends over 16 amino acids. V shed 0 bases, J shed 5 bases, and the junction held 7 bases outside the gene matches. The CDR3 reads CASSLDPGGAHNEQFF. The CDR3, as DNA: TGTGCCAGCAGCTTAGATCCAGGGGGTGCCCACAATGAGCAGTTCTTC.

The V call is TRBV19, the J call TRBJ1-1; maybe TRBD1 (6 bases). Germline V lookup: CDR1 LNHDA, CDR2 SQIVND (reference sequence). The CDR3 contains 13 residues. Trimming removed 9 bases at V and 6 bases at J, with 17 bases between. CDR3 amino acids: CASSPRGGAEAFF. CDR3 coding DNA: TGTGCCAGCAGCCCTAGGGGGGGTGCTGAAGCTTTCTTT.

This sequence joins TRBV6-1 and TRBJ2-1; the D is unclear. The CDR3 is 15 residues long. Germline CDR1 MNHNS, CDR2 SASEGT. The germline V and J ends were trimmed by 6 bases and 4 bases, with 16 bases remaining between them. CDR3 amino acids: CASSDWGFGYNEQFF. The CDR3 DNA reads TGTGCCAGCAGCGACTGGGGTTTTGGGTACAATGAGCAGTTCTTC.

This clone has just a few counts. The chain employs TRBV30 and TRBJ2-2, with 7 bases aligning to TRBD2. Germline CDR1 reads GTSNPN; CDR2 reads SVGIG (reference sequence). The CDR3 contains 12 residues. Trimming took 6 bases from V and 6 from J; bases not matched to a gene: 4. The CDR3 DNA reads TGTGCCTGTTGGGACTATCCCGGGGAGCTGTTTTTT. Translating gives CACWDYPGELFF.

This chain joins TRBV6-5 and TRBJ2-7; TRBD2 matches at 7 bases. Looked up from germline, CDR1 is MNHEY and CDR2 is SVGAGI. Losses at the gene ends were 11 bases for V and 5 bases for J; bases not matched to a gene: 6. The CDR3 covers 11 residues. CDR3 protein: CAGGGKHEQYF. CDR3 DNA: TGTGCCGGGGGAGGGAAGCACGAGCAGTACTTC.

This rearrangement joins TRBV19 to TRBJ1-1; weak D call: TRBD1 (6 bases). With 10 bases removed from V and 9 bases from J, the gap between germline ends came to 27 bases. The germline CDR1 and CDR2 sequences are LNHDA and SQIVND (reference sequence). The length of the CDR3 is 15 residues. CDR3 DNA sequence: TGTGCCACGAAAAGGGGGGCGGTATCCTCCGAAAAAGCTTTCTTT. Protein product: CATKRGAVSSEKAFF. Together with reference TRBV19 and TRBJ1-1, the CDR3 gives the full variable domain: DGGITQSPKYLFRKEGQNVTLSCEQNLNHDAMYWYRQDPGQGLRLIYYSQIVNDFQKGDIAEGYSVSREKKESFPLTVTSAQKNPTAFYLCATKRGAVSSEKAFFGQGTRLTVV.

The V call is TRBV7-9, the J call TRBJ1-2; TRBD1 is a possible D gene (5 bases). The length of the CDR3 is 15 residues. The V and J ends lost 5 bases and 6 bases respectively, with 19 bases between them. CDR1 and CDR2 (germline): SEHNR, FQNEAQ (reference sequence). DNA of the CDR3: TGTGCCAGCAGCCCCGTCCTCAGGGTTACCAATGGCTACACCTTC. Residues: CASSPVLRVTNGYTF.

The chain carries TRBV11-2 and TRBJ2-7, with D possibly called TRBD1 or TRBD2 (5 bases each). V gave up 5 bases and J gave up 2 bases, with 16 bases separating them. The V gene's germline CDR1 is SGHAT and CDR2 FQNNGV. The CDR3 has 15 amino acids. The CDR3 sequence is CASSRTLQGAYEQYF. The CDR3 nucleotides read TGTGCCAGCAGCCGGACTCTCCAGGGAGCCTACGAGCAGTACTTC.

CDR3 amino acids: CAILGGEEGTEAFF. Here the CDR3 DNA reads TGTGCCATCCTGGGGGGGGAAGAGGGGACTGAAGCTTTCTTT. This chain connects TRBV10-3 to TRBJ1-1, with D possibly TRBD1 on 5 matching bases. The CDR3 length is 14 residues. Trimming cost V 8 bases and J 5 bases, with 18 bases left between them. Germline CDR1 is ENHRY and CDR2 is SYGVKD.